These 3 T cell receptor beta chains share one sample of origin, sequenced in a study of T-cell memory formation after mild COVID-19. TCRdb re-called the 5' RACE reads through MiXCR, storing one row per CDR3 protein. Of about 180,000 distinct CDR3 sequences in the sample, less than 20% were seen once. Input material: PBMCs or a T cell subset sorted from them (not recorded which). The receptors come from a man aged 18-30 years who had mild COVID-19 (a few samples of this study predate the infection). Cell type and time point are not known.

CDR3: CASSLRQGSSYNSPLHF. The CDR3 DNA reads TGTGCCAGCAGCTTACGACAGGGGAGCTCCTATAATTCACCCCTCCACTTT. The chain carries TRBV5-4 and TRBJ1-6, with 8 bases lining up with TRBD1. The CDR3 consists of 17 residues. Germline V CDR1 and CDR2: SGHNT, YYREEE (reference sequence). With V trimmed by 2 bases and J by 0 bases, 4 bases remained unmatched. The entire variable domain, with the rest obtained from reference TRBV5-4 and TRBJ1-6, is as follows: ETGVTQSPTHLIKTRGQQVTLRCSSQSGHNTVSWYQQALGQGPQFIFQYYREEENGRGNFPPRFSGLQFPNYSSELNVNALELDDSALYLCASSLRQGSSYNSPLHFGNGTRLTVT.

This chain joins TRBV4-2 and TRBJ2-2; D uncertain. Looked up from germline, CDR1 is LGHNA and CDR2 is YNFKEQ. This CDR3 has 14 amino acids. Trimming took 1 base from V and 6 from J, leaving 9 bases between them. CDR3 sequence reads: CASSQGLPPGELFF. DNA of the CDR3: TGTGCCAGCAGCCAAGGATTGCCCCCCGGGGAGCTGTTTTTT.

This clonotype appeared a few times. This chain uses TRBV5-5 with TRBJ1-4; 7 bases are a match to TRBD1. In germline, CDR1 is SGHKS, CDR2 YYEKEE (reference sequence). This CDR3 comprises 14 residues. The ends lost 1 base at V and 6 bases at J; junction bases unmatched: 3. CDR3: CASSLFRGDEKLFF. CDR3 nucleotide sequence: TGTGCCAGCAGCTTGTTCAGGGGGGATGAAAAACTGTTTTTT.